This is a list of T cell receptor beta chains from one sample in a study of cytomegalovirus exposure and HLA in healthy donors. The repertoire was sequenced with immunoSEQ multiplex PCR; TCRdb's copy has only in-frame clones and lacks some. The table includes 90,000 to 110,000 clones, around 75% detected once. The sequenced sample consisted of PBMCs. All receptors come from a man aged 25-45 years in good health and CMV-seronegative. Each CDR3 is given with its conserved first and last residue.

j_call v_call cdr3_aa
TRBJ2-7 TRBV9 CASSVGLDLYEQYF
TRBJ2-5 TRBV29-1 CSADRGGRQTQYF
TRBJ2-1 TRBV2 CASTPGLAASYNEQFF
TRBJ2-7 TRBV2 CASTIGPAGTYEQYF
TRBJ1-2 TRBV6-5 CASSYSNWPGYGYTF
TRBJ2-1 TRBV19 CASSNPRASGDNNEQFF
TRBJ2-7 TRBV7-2 CASSLDGSLSSYEQYF
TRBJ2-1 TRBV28 CASSLWREGSEQFF
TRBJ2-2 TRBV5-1 CASSLNGQGAIGELFF
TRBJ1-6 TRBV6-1 CASSWDSYSPLHF
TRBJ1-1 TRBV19 CASSSGLNTEAFF
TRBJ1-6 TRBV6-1 CASSERGGGDRPLHF
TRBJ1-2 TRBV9 CASSVGLDGYTF
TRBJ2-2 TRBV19 CASSIVGTGVFTGELFF
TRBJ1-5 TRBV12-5 CASGSGTGSFVGNQPQHF
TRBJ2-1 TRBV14 CASSFMGQGALFF
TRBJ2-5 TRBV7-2 CASSPSGGAGETQYF
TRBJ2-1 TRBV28 CASSLYVQYNEQFF
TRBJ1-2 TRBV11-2 CASSPRTVTGGYGYTF
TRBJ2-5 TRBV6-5 CASSYSRGTGGETQYF
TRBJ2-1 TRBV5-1 CASSLGSGDPYNEQFF
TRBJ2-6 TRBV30 CAWIRGQAISGANVLTF
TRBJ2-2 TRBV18 CASSLSRANTGELFF
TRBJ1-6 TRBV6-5 CASSYSYRNSPLHF
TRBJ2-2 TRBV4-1 CASSQESGRYTGELFF
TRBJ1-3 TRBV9 CASSAPLTGAGNTIYF
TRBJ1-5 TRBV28 CASSSLQGLGKPQHF
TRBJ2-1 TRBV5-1 CASSLGGVSGTSGGASYNEQFF
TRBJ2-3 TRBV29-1 CSVDLASTDTQYF
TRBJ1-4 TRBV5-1 CASSSSTGGLEKLFF
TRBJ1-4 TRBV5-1 CASSLGDREFEKLFF
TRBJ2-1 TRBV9 CASSVRAGAYNEQFF
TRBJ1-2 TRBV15 CATSRDKGVGYGYTF
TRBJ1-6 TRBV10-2 CASSADRGHSPLHF
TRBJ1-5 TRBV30 CAWSSSQGVTRNQPQHF
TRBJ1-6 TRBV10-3 CAISSGTGNNSPLHF
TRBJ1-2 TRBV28 CASSLGAAGPYGYTF
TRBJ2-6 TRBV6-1 CASSGPSTGANVLTF
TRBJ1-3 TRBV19 CASSSGQGGNTIYF
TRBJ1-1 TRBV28 CASSSGQGPSTGGTEAFF
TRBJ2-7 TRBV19 CASSRSALKEQYF
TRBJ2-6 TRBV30 CAWSVGLSGANVLTF
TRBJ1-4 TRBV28 CASSSTLRSTNEKLFF
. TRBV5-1 CASSRGTGLTLSSYEQYF
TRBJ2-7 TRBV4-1 CASSQGAHVGEQYF
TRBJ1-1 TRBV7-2 CASSSQASFTEAFF
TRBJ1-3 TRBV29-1 CSVGPGDSGNTIYF
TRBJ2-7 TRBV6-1 CASSDFGREGYEQYF